The clone carrying this T cell receptor (beta chain) was observed a few times. The antigen is undetermined. The data were taken from a study of CD8 T cells in ankylosing spondylitis. This CDR3 has 15 residues. Deletions cut 4 bases from V and 1 base from J, with 13 bases between. CDR1 and CDR2 (germline): SGDLS, YYNGEE. The study, taken as a whole, reports: Some motif variants were previously reported in reactive arthritis synovial fluid and blood. Several highly homologous variants made up a TCR beta motif, and this motif appeared characteristic of ankylosing spondylitis blood. Disease-associated clones were reportedly significantly overrepresented in matched ankylosing spondylitis synovial fluid.

TCRdb recomputed calls from the 5' RACE reads with MiXCR, one row per CDR3 protein. This sample carries about 440,000 distinct CDR3 sequences, roughly 17% of them seen once, and the ten largest clones take approximately 0.93%. This rearrangement joins TRBV9 to TRBJ2-3; possible D gene TRBD2, 5 bases. The receptor comes from a male donor with ankylosing spondylitis. The sequenced sample was blood, either unsorted or a sorted T cell fraction (not recorded which). The CDR3 coding sequence is TGTGCCAGCAGCCAAGCCCGGCGGGGCACAGATACGCAGTATTTT. Translated, it gives CASSQARRGTDTQYF.